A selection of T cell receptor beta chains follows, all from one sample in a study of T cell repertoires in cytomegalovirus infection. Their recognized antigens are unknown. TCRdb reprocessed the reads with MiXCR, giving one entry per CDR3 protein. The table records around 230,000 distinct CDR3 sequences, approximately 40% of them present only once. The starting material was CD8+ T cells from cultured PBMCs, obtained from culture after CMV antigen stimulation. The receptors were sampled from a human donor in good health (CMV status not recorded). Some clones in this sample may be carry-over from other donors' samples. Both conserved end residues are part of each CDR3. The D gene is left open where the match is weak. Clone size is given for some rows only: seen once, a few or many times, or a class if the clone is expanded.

DNA: TGTGCCAGCAGCTTAGGGCGCTCCTACGAGCAGTACTTC
CDR3: CASSLGRSYEQYF
D: NA
J: TRBJ2-7
V: TRBV7-2
size: many

DNA: TGTGCCAGCAGTTACTCTGGGACTAGAAGCCTCTACGAGCAGTACTTC
CDR3: CASSYSGTRSLYEQYF
D: TRBD2
J: TRBJ2-7
V: TRBV6-5
size: NA

DNA: TGTGCCAGCAGCCCCGGACGGATTGCAACTAATGAAAAACTGTTTTTT
CDR3: CASSPGRIATNEKLFF
D: NA
J: TRBJ1-4
V: TRBV12-3/TRBV12-4
size: few

DNA: TGTGCCAGCAGCTTAGGACAGGGGGGTCCAAAGCAGTACTTC
CDR3: CASSLGQGGPKQYF
D: TRBD1
J: TRBJ2-7
V: TRBV7-8
size: NA

DNA: TGCGCCAGCAGCCAAGTCCCAGGGAGCTCCTACAATGAGCAGTTCTTC
CDR3: CASSQVPGSSYNEQFF
D: NA
J: TRBJ2-1
V: TRBV4-1
size: NA

DNA: TGTGCCAGCAGCTTAAACGTCCCGGGACAGGGAGCGGAGGGCTACACCTTC
CDR3: CASSLNVPGQGAEGYTF
D: TRBD1
J: TRBJ1-2
V: TRBV7-6
size: NA

DNA: TGTGCCAGCAGCTTACCGGGACGGTTGAACACTGAAGCTTTCTTT
CDR3: CASSLPGRLNTEAFF
D: NA
J: TRBJ1-1
V: TRBV7-3
size: NA

DNA: TGTGCCAGCAGTTTAGCACCCCTGGGGGCAGCCTACGAGCAGTACTTC
CDR3: CASSLAPLGAAYEQYF
D: NA
J: TRBJ2-7
V: TRBV12-3/TRBV12-4
size: NA

DNA: TGTGCCAGCAGCCTCCGGGACACCTTCTTGCTCACAGATACGCAGTATTTT
CDR3: CASSLRDTFLLTDTQYF
D: NA
J: TRBJ2-3
V: TRBV9
size: once

DNA: TGTGCCAGCGTATCCCAGGCCGACTACGAGCAGTACTTC
CDR3: CASVSQADYEQYF
D: NA
J: TRBJ2-7
V: TRBV7-9
size: NA

DNA: TGCAGTGCTAGGAAGAGGAGCATGAACACTGAAGCTTTCTTT
CDR3: CSARKRSMNTEAFF
D: NA
J: TRBJ1-1
V: TRBV20-1
size: NA

DNA: TGTGCCAGCAGCTTAAGGAGAGGGGATGAAAAACTGTTTTTT
CDR3: CASSLRRGDEKLFF
D: NA
J: TRBJ1-4
V: TRBV7-6
size: NA

DNA: TGCAGTGCTAGGGTCCTGGGCAGGGGTGAGACCCAGTACTTC
CDR3: CSARVLGRGETQYF
D: NA
J: TRBJ2-5
V: TRBV20-1
size: few

DNA: TGTGCCACCAGCTTCGAGGAGGGGGGGGACTATGGCTACACCTTC
CDR3: CATSFEEGGDYGYTF
D: NA
J: TRBJ1-2
V: TRBV15
size: NA

DNA: TGTGCCAGCAGCTGGCAACCTAGCGGGGGGGTTTACAATGAGCAGTTCTTC
CDR3: CASSWQPSGGVYNEQFF
D: TRBD2
J: TRBJ2-1
V: TRBV11-2
size: few

DNA: TGTGCCGGCTCCCCGGGACCGTCCTACGAGCAGTACTTC
CDR3: CAGSPGPSYEQYF
D: NA
J: TRBJ2-7
V: TRBV5-5
size: few

DNA: TGTGCCAGAAGTCAACTCTACCCAGATAGGGACCGTGAGGGCTACACCTTC
CDR3: CARSQLYPDRDREGYTF
D: NA
J: TRBJ1-2
V: TRBV6-5
size: NA

DNA: TGTGCCAGCAGCAGAGGGACAGGGCTAAACACTGAAGCTTTCTTT
CDR3: CASSRGTGLNTEAFF
D: TRBD1
J: TRBJ1-1
V: TRBV5-6
size: NA

DNA: TGTGCCAGTAGTATGGGGACAGGGGGGAATCAGCCCCAGCATTTT
CDR3: CASSMGTGGNQPQHF
D: TRBD1
J: TRBJ1-5
V: TRBV19
size: few

DNA: TGTGCCAGCAGCCAAGATCGGATAGGGGGGACTGAAGCTTTCTTT
CDR3: CASSQDRIGGTEAFF
D: NA
J: TRBJ1-1
V: TRBV3-1
size: few

DNA: TGCAGCGTTGAGATCGCTAGCGGGTACACAGATACGCAGTATTTT
CDR3: CSVEIASGYTDTQYF
D: TRBD2
J: TRBJ2-3
V: TRBV29-1
size: NA

DNA: TGTGCCATCAGTGACGACAGGGGGAGAATCTATGGCTACACCTTC
CDR3: CAISDDRGRIYGYTF
D: TRBD1
J: TRBJ1-2
V: TRBV10-3
size: few